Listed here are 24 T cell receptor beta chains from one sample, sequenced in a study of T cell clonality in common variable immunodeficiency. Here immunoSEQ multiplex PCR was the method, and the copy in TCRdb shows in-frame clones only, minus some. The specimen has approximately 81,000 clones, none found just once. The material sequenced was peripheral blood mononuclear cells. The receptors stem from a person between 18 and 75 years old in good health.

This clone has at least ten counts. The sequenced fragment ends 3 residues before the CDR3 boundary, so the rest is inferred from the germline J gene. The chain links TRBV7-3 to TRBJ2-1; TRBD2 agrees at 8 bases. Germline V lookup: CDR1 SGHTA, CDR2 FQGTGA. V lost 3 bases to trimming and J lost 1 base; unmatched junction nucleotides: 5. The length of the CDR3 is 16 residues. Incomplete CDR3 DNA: TGTGCCAGCAGCTTGACTAGCGTGCTTTCCTACAATGAG. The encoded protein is CASSLTSVLSYNE. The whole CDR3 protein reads CASSLTSVLSYNEQFF.

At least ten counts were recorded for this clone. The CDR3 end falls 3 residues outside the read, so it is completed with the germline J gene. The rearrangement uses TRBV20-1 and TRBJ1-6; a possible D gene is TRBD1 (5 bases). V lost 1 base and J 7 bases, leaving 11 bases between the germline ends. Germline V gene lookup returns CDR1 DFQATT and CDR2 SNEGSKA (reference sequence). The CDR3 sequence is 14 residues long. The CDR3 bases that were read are TGCAGTGCTAGAGTTTTGACAGAGAATTCACCC. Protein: CSARVLTENSP. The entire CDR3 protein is CSARVLTENSPLHF.

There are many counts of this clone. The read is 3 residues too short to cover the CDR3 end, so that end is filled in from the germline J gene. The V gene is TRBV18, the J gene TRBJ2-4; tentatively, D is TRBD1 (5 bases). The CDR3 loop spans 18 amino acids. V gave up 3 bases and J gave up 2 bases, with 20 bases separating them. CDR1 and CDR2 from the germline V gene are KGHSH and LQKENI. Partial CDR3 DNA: TGTGCCAGCTCACCGATCGTCCAGGGATATCGATCCAAAAACATT. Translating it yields CASSPIVQGYRSKNI. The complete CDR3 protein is CASSPIVQGYRSKNIQYF.

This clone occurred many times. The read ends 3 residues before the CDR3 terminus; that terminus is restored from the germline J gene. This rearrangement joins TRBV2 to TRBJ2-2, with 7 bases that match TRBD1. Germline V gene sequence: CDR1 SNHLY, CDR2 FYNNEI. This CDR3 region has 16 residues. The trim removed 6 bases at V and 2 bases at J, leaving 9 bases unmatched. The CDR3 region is CASSPDRAYNTGELFF. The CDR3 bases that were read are TGTGCCAGCAGCCCCGACAGGGCATATAACACCGGGGAG.

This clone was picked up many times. The covered CDR3 bases are TGTGCTTGGGACAGGACTAACACTGAA. Translating it yields CAWDRTNTE. The complete CDR3 protein is CAWDRTNTEAFF. The rearrangement joins TRBV30 to TRBJ1-1; 8 bases are a match to TRBD1. Sequencing ends 3 residues short of the CDR3 end; the germline J gene provides the rest. Germline CDR1 reads GTSNPN; CDR2 reads SVGIG (reference sequence). This CDR3 has 12 amino acids. Combining the CDR3 with reference TRBV30 and TRBJ1-1 gives the whole variable domain SQTIHQWPATLVQPVGSPLSLECTVEGTSNPNLYWYRQAAGRGLQLLFYSVGIGQISSEVPQNLSASRPQDRQFILSSKKLLLSDSGFYLCAWDRTNTEAFFGQGTRLTVV.

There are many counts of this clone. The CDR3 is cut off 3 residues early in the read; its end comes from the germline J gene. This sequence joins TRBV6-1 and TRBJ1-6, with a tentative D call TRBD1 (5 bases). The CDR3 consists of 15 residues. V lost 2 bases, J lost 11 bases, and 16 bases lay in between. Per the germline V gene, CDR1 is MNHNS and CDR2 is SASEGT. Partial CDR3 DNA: TGTGCCAGCAGTGAAAACACAGGTCGCTTAACACCC. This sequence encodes CASSENTGRLTP. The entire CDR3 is CASSENTGRLTPLHF.

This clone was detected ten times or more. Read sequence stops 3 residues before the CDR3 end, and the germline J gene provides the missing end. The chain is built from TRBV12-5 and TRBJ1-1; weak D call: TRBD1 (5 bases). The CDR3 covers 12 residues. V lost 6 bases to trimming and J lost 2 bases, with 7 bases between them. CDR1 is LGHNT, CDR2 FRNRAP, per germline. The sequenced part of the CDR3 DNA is TGTGCTAGTGGGAGGGGAAACACTGAA. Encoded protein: CASGRGNTE. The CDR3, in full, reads CASGRGNTEAFF.

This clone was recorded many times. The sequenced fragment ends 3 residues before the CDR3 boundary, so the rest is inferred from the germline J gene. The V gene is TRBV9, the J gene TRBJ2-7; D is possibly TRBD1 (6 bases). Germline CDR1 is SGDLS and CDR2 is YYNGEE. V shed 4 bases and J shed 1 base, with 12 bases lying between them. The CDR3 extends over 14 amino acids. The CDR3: CASSLGTTSYEQYF. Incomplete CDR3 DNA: TGTGCCAGCAGCCTAGGGACAACGTCCTACGAG.

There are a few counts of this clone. The CDR3 loop is CASRSQGAGQPQHF. The sequenced part of the CDR3 DNA is TGTGCCAGTAGATCACAGGGGGCAGGGCAGCCC. V is TRBV19 and J is TRBJ1-5; 9 nucleotides align to TRBD1. The read falls 3 residues short of the CDR3 end, and the missing part is taken from the germline J gene. CDR1 is LNHDA and CDR2 is SQIVND in the germline V gene (reference sequence). This CDR3 has 14 residues. V shed 6 bases and J 7 bases; nucleotides not matched to a gene: 7.

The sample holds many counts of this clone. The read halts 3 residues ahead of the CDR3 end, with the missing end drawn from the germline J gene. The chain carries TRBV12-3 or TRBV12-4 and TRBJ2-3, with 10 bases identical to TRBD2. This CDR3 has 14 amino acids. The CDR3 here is CASSLLAGEYTQYF. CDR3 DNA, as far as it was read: TGTGCCAGCAGTTTGCTAGCGGGAGAATACACG.

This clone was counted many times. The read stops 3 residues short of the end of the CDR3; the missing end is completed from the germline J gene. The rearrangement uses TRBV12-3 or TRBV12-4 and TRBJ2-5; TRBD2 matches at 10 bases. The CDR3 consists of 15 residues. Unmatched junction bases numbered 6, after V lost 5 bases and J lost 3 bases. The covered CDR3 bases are TGTGCCAGCAGTCCTAGCGGGAGAGGTAAAGAGACC. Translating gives CASSPSGRGKET. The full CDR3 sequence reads CASSPSGRGKETQYF.

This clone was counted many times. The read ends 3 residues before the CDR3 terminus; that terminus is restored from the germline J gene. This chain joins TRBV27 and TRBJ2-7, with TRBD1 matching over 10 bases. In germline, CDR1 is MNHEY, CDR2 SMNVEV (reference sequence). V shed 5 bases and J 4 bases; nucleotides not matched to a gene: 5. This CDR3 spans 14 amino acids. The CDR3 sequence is CASSEGQGLYEQYF. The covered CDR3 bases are TGTGCCAGCAGTGAGGGACAGGGGTTATACGAG.

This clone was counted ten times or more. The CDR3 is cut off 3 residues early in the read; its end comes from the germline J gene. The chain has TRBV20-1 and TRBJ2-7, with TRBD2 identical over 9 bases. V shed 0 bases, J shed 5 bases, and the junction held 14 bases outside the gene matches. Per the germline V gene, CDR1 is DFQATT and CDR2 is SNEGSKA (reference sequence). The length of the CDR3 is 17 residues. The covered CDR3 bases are TGCAGTGCTAGAGAGCTGGGGCAGCTAGCGGGATTCGACGAG. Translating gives CSARELGQLAGFDE. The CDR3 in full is CSARELGQLAGFDEQYF.

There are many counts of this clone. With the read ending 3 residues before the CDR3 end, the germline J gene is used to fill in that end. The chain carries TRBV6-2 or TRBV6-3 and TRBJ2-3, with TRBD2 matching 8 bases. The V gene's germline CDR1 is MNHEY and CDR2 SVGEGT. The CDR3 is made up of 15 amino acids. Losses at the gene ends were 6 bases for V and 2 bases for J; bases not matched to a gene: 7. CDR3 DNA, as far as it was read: TGTGCCAGCAGGACCGGGACTAGAGTCACAGATACG. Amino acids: CASRTGTRVTDT. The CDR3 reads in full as CASRTGTRVTDTQYF.

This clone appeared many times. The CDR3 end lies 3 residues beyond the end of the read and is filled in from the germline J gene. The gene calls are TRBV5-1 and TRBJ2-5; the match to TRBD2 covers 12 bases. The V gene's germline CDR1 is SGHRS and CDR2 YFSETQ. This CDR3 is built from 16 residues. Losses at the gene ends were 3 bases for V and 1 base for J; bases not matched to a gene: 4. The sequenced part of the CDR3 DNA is TGCGCCAGCAGCTGGGGACTAGCGGGTTCCCAAGAGACC. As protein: CASSWGLAGSQET. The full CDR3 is CASSWGLAGSQETQYF.

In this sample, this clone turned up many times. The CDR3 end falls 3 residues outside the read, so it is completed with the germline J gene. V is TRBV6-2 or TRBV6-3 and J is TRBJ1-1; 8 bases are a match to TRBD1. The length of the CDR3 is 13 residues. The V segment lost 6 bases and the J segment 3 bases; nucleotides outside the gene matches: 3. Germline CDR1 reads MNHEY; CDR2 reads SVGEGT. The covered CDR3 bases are TGTGCCAGCAGGACAGGGGCCCACACTGAA. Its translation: CASRTGAHTE. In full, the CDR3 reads CASRTGAHTEAFF.

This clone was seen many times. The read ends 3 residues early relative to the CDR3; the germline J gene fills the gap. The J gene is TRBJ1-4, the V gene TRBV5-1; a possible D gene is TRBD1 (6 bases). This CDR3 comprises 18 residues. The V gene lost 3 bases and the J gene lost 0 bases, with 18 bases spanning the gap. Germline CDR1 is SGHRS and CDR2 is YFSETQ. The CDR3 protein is CASSSEPTGPATNEKLFF. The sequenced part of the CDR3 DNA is TGCGCCAGCAGCTCCGAACCGACAGGACCAGCAACTAATGAAAAA.

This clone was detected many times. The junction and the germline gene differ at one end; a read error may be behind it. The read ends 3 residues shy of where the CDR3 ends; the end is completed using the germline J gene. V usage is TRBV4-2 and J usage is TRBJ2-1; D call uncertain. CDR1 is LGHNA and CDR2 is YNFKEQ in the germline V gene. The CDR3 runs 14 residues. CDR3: CASSQESSYNEQFF. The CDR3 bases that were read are TGCGCCAGCAGCCAAGAATCCTCTTACAATGAG.

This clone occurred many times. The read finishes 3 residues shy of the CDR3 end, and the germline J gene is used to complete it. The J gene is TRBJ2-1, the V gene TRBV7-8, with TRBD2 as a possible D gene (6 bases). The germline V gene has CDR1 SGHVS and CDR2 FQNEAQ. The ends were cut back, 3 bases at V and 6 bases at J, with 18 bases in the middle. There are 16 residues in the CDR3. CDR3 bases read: TGTGCCAGCAGCTTGGGTCGGGGAGGTCTTTTCAATGAG. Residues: CASSLGRGGLFNE. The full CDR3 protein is CASSLGRGGLFNEQFF.

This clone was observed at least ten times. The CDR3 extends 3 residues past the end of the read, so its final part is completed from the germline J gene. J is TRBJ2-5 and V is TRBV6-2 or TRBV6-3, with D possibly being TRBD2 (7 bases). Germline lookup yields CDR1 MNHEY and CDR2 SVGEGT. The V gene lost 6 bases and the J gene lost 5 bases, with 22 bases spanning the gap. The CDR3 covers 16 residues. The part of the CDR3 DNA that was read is TGTGCCAGCAGCCCCCCCCTGGGGAGGGGGTTTGAGACC. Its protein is CASSPPLGRGFET. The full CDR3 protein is CASSPPLGRGFETQYF.

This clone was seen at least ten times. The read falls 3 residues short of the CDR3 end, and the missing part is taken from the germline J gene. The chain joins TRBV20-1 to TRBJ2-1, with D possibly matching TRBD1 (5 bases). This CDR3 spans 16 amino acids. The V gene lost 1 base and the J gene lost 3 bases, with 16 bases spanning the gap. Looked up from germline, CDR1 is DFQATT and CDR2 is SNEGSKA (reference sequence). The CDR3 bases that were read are TGCAGTGCTAGAGTGGGGTGGCAGGGCCGCTACAATGAG. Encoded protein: CSARVGWQGRYNE. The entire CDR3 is CSARVGWQGRYNEQFF.

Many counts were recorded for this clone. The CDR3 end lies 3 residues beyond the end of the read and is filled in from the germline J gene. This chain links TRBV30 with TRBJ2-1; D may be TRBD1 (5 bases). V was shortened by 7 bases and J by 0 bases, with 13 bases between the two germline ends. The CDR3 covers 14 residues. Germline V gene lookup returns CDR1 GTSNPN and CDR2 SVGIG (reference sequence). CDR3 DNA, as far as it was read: TGTGCCTCAGGGAAGGATCTCTCCTACAATGAG. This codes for CASGKDLSYNE. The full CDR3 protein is CASGKDLSYNEQFF.

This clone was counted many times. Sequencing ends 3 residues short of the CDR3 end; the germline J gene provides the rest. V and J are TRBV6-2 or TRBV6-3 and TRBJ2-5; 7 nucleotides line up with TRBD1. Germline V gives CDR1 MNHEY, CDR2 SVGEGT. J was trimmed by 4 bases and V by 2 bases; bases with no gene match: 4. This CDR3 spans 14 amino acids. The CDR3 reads CASSYRQGLETQYF. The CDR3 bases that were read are TGTGCCAGCAGTTACAGACAGGGTTTAGAGACC.

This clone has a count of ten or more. The DNA read from the CDR3 is TGTGCCAGTAGTAGGACAGGGGATGGGTATCAGCCC. Its translation: CASSRTGDGYQP. The full CDR3 protein reads CASSRTGDGYQPQHF. The chain uses TRBV19 and TRBJ1-5, with 9 positions matching TRBD1. The read ends 3 residues before the CDR3 terminus; that terminus is restored from the germline J gene. This CDR3 region has 15 residues. CDR1 and CDR2 (germline): LNHDA, SQIVND (reference sequence). The J segment lost 5 bases and the V segment lost 4 bases, leaving 6 bases of the junction unmatched.